This entry lists 10 T cell receptor beta chains sequenced from one sample in a study of identical twins. TCRdb called the 5' RACE reads again in MiXCR, with one record for every CDR3 protein. The sample holds some 500,000 distinct CDR3 sequences; more than 13% are singletons and the top ten take approximately 0.9%. This sample was shared with a second study, whose subject was yellow fever vaccine responses in identical twins.

Sequenced input: CD4+ T cells sorted from blood. The receptors come from a woman in her late teens or twenties in good health.

J is TRBJ2-7 and V is TRBV7-2; a possible D gene is TRBD1 (6 bases). V lost 0 bases and J 3 bases, leaving 9 bases between the germline ends. This CDR3 has 14 amino acids. Germline assignment: CDR1 SGHTA and CDR2 FQGNSA. The CDR3 sequence: CASSLADRYYEQYF. The CDR3 DNA sequence: TGTGCCAGCAGCTTAGCTGACAGGTACTACGAGCAGTACTTC.

This clonotype has a handful of counts. The chain has TRBV15 and TRBJ2-1; D is perhaps TRBD2 (6 bases). CDR1 and CDR2 from the germline V gene are LNHNV and YYDKDF (reference sequence). Trimming shortened V by 4 bases and J by 6 bases, and 25 bases separated the two germline ends. The CDR3 loop spans 18 amino acids. The CDR3 sequence is CATSTKFQTSLISNEQFF. DNA of the CDR3: TGTGCCACCAGCACGAAATTTCAGACTAGTCTAATCTCCAATGAGCAGTTCTTC. The whole variable domain, remainder taken from reference TRBV15 and TRBJ2-1, is DAMVIQNPRYQVTQFGKPVTLSCSQTLNHNVMYWYQQKSSQAPKLLFHYYDKDFNNEADTPDNFQSRRPNTSFCFLDIRSPGLGDTAMYLCATSTKFQTSLISNEQFFGPGTRLTVL.

This clonotype has more than one count but fewer than ten. V usage is TRBV20-1 and J usage is TRBJ2-1, with unresolved D. Germline values: CDR1 DFQATT, CDR2 SNEGSKA (reference sequence). Trimming cost V 0 bases and J 0 bases, with 6 bases left between them. CDR3 length equals 14 residues. This CDR3 reads CSARERSSYNEQFF. CDR3 nucleotides: TGCAGTGCTAGAGAGCGCTCCTCCTACAATGAGCAGTTCTTC.

The rearrangement uses TRBV7-3 and TRBJ2-6; D tentatively fits TRBD1 or TRBD2 (5 bases each). Germline loops: CDR1 SGHTA, CDR2 FQGTGA. This CDR3 has 17 residues. Trimming removed 1 base at V and 0 bases at J, with 10 bases between. CDR3 sequence reads: CASSLNPGGSGANVLTF. As DNA, the CDR3 is TGTGCCAGCAGCTTAAATCCTGGGGGCTCTGGGGCCAACGTCCTGACTTTC. Full variable domain (remainder filled in from reference TRBV7-3 and TRBJ2-6): GAGVSQTPSNKVTEKGKYVELRCDPISGHTALYWYRQSLGQGPEFLIYFQGTGAADDSGLPNDRFFAVRPEGSVSTLKIQRTERGDSAVYLCASSLNPGGSGANVLTFGAGSRLTVL.

This clonotype was observed many times. V usage is TRBV29-1 and J usage is TRBJ1-5; 8 bases match TRBD1. The CDR3 length is 13 residues. Per germline, CDR1 SQVTM and CDR2 ANQGSEA. The junction had 4 bases not matched to a gene; V was cut back by 4 bases and J by 5 bases. Here the CDR3 DNA reads TGCAGCGTTGCGGACAGGGCCGATCAGCCCCAGCATTTT. It encodes CSVADRADQPQHF.

V is TRBV29-1 and J is TRBJ2-2; perhaps TRBD2 as D (6 bases). With 1 base removed from V and 0 bases from J, the gap between germline ends came to 9 bases. Per germline, CDR1 SQVTM and CDR2 ANQGSEA. This CDR3 region has 15 residues. The CDR3 DNA reads TGCAGCGTTGAAGCTGGCGGGACGAACACCGGGGAGCTGTTTTTT. Amino acid sequence: CSVEAGGTNTGELFF.

The chain links TRBV5-5 to TRBJ2-5; the match to TRBD2 covers 14 bases. The V and J ends lost 4 bases and 1 base, in that order; junction bases with no gene match: 6. The CDR3 loop spans 17 amino acids. The germline gives CDR1 SGHKS, CDR2 YYEKEE (reference sequence). This chain's CDR3 is CASSGGTSGGAQETQYF. The CDR3 bases are TGTGCCAGCAGCGGAGGGACTAGCGGGGGAGCCCAAGAGACCCAGTACTTC.

The genes are TRBV7-9 and TRBJ2-5; possibly TRBD1 for D (6 bases). Trimming took off 5 bases at V and 5 bases at J, with 24 bases between the two ends. Germline V gene sequence: CDR1 SEHNR, CDR2 FQNEAQ (reference sequence). CDR3 size: 17 residues. CDR3 bases: TGTGCCAGCAGCACAGCCCAGGGGCTAGGTGTTGTGGAGACCCAGTACTTC. Encoded protein: CASSTAQGLGVVETQYF.

The chain uses TRBV20-1 and TRBJ2-7; TRBD2 matches 7 bases. V trimming: 3 bases; J trimming: 3 bases; junction bases outside the gene matches: 8. The CDR3 is 14 amino acids. Germline CDR1 reads DFQATT; CDR2 reads SNEGSKA (reference sequence). CDR3 loop: CSASGVQRGYEQYF. The CDR3 DNA is TGCAGTGCTAGTGGGGTCCAGCGGGGCTACGAGCAGTACTTC.

The chain recombines TRBV6-1 with TRBJ2-1; a possible D gene is TRBD2 (6 bases). The CDR3 covers 15 residues. V lost 6 bases to trimming and J lost 8 bases, with 20 bases between them. Per the germline V gene, CDR1 is MNHNS and CDR2 is SASEGT. In nucleotides, the CDR3 is TGTGCCAGCAGAACTAGTGGACTACGGGGCGATGAGCAGTTCTTC. It codes for CASRTSGLRGDEQFF.